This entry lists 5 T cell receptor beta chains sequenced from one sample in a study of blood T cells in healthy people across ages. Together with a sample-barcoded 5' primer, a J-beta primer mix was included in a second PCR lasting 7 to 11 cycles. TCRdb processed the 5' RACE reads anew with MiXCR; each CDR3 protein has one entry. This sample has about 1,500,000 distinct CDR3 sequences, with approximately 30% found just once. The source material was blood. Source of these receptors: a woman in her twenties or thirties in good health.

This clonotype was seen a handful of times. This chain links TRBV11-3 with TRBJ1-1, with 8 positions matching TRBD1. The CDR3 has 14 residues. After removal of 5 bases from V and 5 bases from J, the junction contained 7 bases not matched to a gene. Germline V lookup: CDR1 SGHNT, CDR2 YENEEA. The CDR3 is CASSTSGGATEAFF. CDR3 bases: TGTGCCAGCAGCACCTCAGGGGGCGCGACTGAAGCTTTCTTT.

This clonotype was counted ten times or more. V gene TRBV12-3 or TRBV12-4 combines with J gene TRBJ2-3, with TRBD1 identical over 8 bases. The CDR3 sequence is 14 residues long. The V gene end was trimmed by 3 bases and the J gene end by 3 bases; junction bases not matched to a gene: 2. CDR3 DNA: TGTGCCAGCAGTTTTCAGGGGGCGACAGATACGCAGTATTTT. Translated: CASSFQGATDTQYF.

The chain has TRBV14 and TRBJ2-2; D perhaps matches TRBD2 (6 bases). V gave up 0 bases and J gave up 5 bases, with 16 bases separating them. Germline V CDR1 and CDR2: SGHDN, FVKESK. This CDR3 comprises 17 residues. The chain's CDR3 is CASSQDGGVSRTGELFF. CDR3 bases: TGTGCCAGCAGCCAAGATGGCGGGGTGTCCCGGACCGGGGAGCTGTTTTTT.

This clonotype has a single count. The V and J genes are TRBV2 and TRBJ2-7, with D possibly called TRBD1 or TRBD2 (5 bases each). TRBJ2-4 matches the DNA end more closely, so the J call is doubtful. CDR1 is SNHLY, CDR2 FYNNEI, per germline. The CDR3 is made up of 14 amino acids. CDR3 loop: CASARGFGLDIQYF. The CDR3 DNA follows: TGTGCCAGTGCGAGGGGTTTCGGTCTAGACATTCAGTACTTC.

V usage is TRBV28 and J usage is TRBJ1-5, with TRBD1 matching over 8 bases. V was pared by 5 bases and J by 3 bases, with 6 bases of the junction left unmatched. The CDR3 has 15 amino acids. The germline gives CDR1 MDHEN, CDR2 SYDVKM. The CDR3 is CASSRHRGDNQPQHF. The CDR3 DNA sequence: TGTGCCAGCAGTCGCCACAGGGGGGACAATCAGCCCCAGCATTTT.